The subject of this entry is one T cell receptor beta chain. Its antigen is still unknown. The entry originates in a study of CD4 T cells in relation to SARS-CoV-2 and coronaviruses. Study background: After less than eleven days of antigen culture, PBMC TCR beta CDR3s were sequenced.

Sequenced by immunoSEQ multiplex PCR; TCRdb stores in-frame clones only, minus some. The table shows 43,000 or so clones, with over 70% occurring only once. V was clipped by 0 bases and J by 1 base, with 10 bases between them. Germline-derived CDR1 and CDR2 are SGDLS and YYNGEE. The CDR3 has 15 residues. The chain couples TRBV9 to TRBJ2-5, with unresolved D. The receptor comes from an adult with COVID-19. The specimen sequenced was naive CD4+ T cells from PBMCs, cultured in vitro. As to subset: naive CD4+ T cells isolated by negative enrichment. CDR3 sequence: CASSVGWAVQETQYF. CDR3 bases: TGTGCCAGCAGCGTAGGGTGGGCAGTCCAAGAGACCCAGTACTTC.